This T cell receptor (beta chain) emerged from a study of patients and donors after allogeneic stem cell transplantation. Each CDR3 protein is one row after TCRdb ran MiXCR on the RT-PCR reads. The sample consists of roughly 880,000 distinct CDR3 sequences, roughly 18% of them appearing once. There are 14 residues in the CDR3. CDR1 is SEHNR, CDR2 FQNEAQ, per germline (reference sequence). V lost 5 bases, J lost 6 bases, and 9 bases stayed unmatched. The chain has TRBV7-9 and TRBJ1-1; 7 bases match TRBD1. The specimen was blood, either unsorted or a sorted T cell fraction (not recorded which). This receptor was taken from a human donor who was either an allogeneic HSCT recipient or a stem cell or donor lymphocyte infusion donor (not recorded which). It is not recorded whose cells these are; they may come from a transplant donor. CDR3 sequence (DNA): TGTGCCAGCAGCCCCCAGGGGGAGAAGGCTGAAGCTTTCTTT. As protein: CASSPQGEKAEAFF.